The table lists the clone carrying this TCR beta chain with a few counts. The antigen is unknown. This sample stems from a study of beta chain features in type 1 diabetes. Study observations and caveats: Shortening of TCRB CDR3s, moderate but significant, appeared in all four CD4+ subsets of Type 1 diabetes patients.

Germline trimming cut 3 bases from V and 3 bases from J; bases unmatched to any gene: 11. CDR1 and CDR2 (germline): SEHNR, FQNEAQ (reference sequence). This CDR3 is built from 17 residues. Expressed TCRB transcripts were sequenced, since all the RNA that had been isolated was reverse transcribed. The assay was immunoSEQ multiplex PCR, and TCRdb's table has in-frame clones only and misses some. This table holds 100,000 to 150,000 clones, roughly a sixth found once. What was sequenced was central memory CD4+ T cells from blood. The V gene is TRBV7-9, the J gene TRBJ2-3; 8 positions match TRBD1. The sequence was obtained from a man younger than 35 with type 1 diabetes. The CDR3 DNA sequence: TGTGCCAGCAGCTTCACAGGACAGGGAAGGTTTACAGATACGCAGTATTTT. This gives the protein CASSFTGQGRFTDTQYF.